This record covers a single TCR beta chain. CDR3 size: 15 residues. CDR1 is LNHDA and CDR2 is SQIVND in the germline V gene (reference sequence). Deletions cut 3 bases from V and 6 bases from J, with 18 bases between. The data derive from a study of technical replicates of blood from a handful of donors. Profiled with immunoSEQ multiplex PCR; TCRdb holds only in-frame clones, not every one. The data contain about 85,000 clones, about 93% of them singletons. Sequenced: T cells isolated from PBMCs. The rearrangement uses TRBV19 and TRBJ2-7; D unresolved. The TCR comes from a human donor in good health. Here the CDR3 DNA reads TGTGCCAGTAGTATTAAAGGAGCAACCTTAAGCGAGCAGTACTTC. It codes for CASSIKGATLSEQYF.